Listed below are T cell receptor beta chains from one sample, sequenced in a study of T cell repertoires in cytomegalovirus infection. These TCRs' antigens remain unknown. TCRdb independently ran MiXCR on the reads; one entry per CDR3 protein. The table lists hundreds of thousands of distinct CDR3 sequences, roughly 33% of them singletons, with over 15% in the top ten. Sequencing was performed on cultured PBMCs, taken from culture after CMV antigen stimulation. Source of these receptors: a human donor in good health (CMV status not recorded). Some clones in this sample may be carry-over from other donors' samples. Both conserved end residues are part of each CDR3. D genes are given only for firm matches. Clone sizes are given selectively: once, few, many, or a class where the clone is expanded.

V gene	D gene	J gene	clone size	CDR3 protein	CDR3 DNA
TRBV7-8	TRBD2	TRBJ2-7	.	CASSSGGSPYISSYEQYF	TGTGCCAGCAGCTCCGGGGGGTCCCCATACATTAGCTCCTACGAGCAGTACTTC
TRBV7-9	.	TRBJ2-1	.	CASSLGGGLIDEQFF	TGTGCCAGCAGCTTAGGTGGCGGTCTCATCGATGAGCAGTTCTTC
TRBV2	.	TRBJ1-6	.	CASKGQGNSPLHF	TGTGCCAGCAAAGGGCAGGGTAATTCACCCCTCCACTTT
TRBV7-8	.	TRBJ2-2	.	CASSPTVLRDTGELFF	TGTGCCAGCAGCCCTACGGTCCTCCGAGACACCGGGGAGCTGTTTTTT
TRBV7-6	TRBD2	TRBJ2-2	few	CASSLNPGLAGGSTGELFF	TGTGCCAGCAGCCTAAATCCGGGACTAGCGGGAGGATCCACCGGGGAGCTGTTTTTT
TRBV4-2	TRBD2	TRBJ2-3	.	CASSQDIERGSRDTQYF	TGTGCCAGCAGCCAAGATATCGAGCGGGGGAGCCGGGATACGCAGTATTTT
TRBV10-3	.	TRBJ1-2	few	CAISEAPMDRRGYTF	TGTGCCATCAGTGAGGCCCCAATGGACCGGAGGGGCTACACCTTC
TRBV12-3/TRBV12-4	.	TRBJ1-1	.	CASSSPRGWTEAFF	TGTGCCAGCAGTTCCCCCCGGGGATGGACTGAAGCTTTCTTT
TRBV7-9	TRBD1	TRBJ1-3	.	CASSLQGAVRDTIYF	TGTGCCAGCAGCTTACAGGGGGCTGTCAGGGACACCATATATTTT
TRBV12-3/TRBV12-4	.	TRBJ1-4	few	CASSFKSGQVNEKLFF	TGTGCCAGCAGTTTTAAGTCTGGGCAGGTTAATGAAAAACTGTTTTTT
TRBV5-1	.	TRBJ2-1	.	CASSLGQPLYNEQFF	TGCGCCAGCAGCTTGGGCCAGCCTCTCTACAATGAGCAGTTCTTC
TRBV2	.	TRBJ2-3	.	CASSEDADTQYF	TGTGCCAGCAGTGAAGACGCAGATACGCAGTATTTT
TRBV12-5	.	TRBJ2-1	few	CASGLGALPNVYNEQFF	TGTGCTAGTGGTTTGGGGGCCCTTCCTAACGTTTACAATGAGCAGTTCTTC
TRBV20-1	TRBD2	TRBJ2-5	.	CSARVLAGGLQETQYF	TGCAGTGCTAGAGTCCTAGCGGGGGGCTTGCAAGAGACCCAGTACTTC
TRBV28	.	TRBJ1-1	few	CASSGPWTTEAFF	TGTGCCAGCAGTGGACCTTGGACCACTGAAGCTTTCTTT
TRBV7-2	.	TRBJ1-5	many	CASSLEEGMPQHF	TGTGCCAGCAGCCTAGAAGAGGGGATGCCCCAGCATTTT
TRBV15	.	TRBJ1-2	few	CATSRVGRTYYGYTF	TGTGCCACCAGCAGAGTTGGCAGAACCTACTATGGCTACACCTTC
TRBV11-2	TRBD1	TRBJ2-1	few	CASSPLPGQGNSYNEQFF	TGTGCCAGCAGCCCACTACCCGGACAGGGAAACTCCTACAATGAGCAGTTCTTC
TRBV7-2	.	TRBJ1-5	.	CASSLVGQGVKPQHF	TGTGCCAGCAGCTTAGTAGGGCAGGGCGTTAAGCCCCAGCATTTT
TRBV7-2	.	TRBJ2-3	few	CASSRSPTDTQYF	TGTGCCAGCAGCCGTTCCCCCACAGATACGCAGTATTTT
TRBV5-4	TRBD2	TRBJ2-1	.	CASSRMGLADNEQFF	TGTGCCAGCAGCAGAATGGGACTAGCTGACAATGAGCAGTTCTTC
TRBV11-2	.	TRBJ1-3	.	CASSLIRSQGGNTIYF	TGTGCCAGCAGCTTAATTCGTAGTCAGGGAGGAAACACCATATATTTT
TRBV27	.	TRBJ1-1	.	CASSLGQPGEAFF	TGTGCCAGCAGTCTCGGACAGCCGGGTGAAGCTTTCTTT
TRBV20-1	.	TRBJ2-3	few	CSARDRVGGARPDTQYF	TGCAGTGCTAGAGATAGGGTGGGGGGAGCGCGCCCAGATACGCAGTATTTT
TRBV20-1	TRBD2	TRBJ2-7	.	CSARSREGLGYEQYF	TGCAGTGCTAGATCCAGGGAGGGGTTGGGCTACGAGCAGTACTTC
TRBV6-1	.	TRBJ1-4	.	CASRITLMGTNEKLFF	TGTGCCAGCAGAATCACCCTTATGGGAACTAATGAAAAACTGTTTTTT
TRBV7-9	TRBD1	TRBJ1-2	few	CASSLGGQGNGYTF	TGTGCCAGCAGCCTAGGCGGACAGGGAAATGGCTACACCTTC
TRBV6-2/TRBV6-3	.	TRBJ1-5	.	CASSSRGPNQPQHF	TGTGCCAGCAGTTCCAGAGGACCCAATCAGCCCCAGCATTTT
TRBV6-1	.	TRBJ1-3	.	CASIPRGGYGNTIYF	TGTGCCAGCATCCCTAGGGGCGGTTATGGAAACACCATATATTTT
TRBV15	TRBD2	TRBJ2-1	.	CATSRDVSGSTYNEQFF	TGTGCCACCAGCAGAGATGTTAGCGGGAGTACCTACAATGAGCAGTTCTTC
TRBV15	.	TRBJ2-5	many	CATSGGGGKRGTQYF	TGTGCCACCAGCGGAGGTGGCGGGAAACGGGGGACCCAGTACTTC
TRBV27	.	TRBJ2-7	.	CASRFEQYF	TGTGCCAGCAGATTCGAGCAGTACTTC
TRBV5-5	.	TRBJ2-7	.	CASSLVIGNEQYF	TGTGCCAGCAGCTTGGTAATAGGGAACGAGCAGTACTTC
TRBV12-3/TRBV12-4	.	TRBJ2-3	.	CASLAGTTDTQYF	TGTGCCAGCCTCGCCGGGACGACAGATACGCAGTATTTT
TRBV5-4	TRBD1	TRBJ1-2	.	CASSWDREGYTF	TGTGCCAGCAGCTGGGACAGGGAGGGCTACACCTTC
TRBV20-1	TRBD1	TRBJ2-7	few	CSAVWDRVIREQYF	TGCAGTGCCGTCTGGGACAGGGTCATTCGCGAGCAGTACTTC
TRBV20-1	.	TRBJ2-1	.	CSAQTSGSYNEQFF	TGCAGTGCTCAGACCTCCGGCTCCTACAATGAGCAGTTCTTC
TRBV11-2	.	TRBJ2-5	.	CASSFPRGPWETQYF	TGTGCCAGCAGCTTCCCTCGTGGGCCCTGGGAGACCCAGTACTTC
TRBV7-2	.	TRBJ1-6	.	CASSLASTVPGGSPLHF	TGTGCCAGCAGCTTAGCAAGTACAGTGCCAGGAGGTTCACCCCTCCACTTT
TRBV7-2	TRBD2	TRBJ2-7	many	CASSLPSGTYEQYF	TGTGCCAGCAGCTTGCCTAGCGGGACCTACGAGCAGTACTTC
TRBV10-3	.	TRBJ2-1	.	CAAARGQNEQFF	TGTGCCGCGGCCCGGGGGCAAAATGAGCAGTTCTTC
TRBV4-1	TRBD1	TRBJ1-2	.	CASSQLGQYGYTF	TGCGCCAGCAGCCAATTGGGACAGTATGGCTACACCTTC
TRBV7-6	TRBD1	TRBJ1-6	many	CASSVGTGGNSPLHF	TGTGCCAGCAGCGTAGGGACAGGGGGCAATTCACCCCTCCACTTT
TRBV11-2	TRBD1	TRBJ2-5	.	CASSLTGTGDETQYF	TGTGCCAGCAGCTTAACCGGGACAGGGGACGAGACCCAGTACTTC
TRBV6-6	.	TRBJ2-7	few	CASMQGPTYEQYF	TGTGCCAGCATGCAGGGGCCGACCTACGAGCAGTACTTC
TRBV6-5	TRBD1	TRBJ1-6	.	CASTGQRNSPLHF	TGTGCCAGCACGGGACAGCGGAATTCACCCCTCCACTTT
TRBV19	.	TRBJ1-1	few	CATSTVGGAPEAFF	TGTGCCACCTCGACAGTTGGTGGGGCCCCTGAAGCTTTCTTT
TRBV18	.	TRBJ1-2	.	CASSDFRGNYGYTF	TGTGCCAGCTCAGACTTCAGGGGTAACTATGGCTACACCTTC
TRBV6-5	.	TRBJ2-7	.	CASSYGGGSPGSYEQYF	TGTGCCAGCAGTTACGGTGGCGGGTCCCCGGGCTCCTACGAGCAGTACTTC
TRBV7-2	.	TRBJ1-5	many	CASSLYRGQPQHF	TGTGCCAGCAGCTTATATAGAGGGCAGCCCCAGCATTTT
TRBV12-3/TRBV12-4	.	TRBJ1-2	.	CASIETEATSYGYTF	TGTGCCAGCATCGAAACCGAGGCCACAAGCTATGGCTACACCTTC
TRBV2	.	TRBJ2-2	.	CASRGTLFGELFF	TGTGCCAGCAGGGGGACCCTTTTCGGGGAGCTGTTTTTT
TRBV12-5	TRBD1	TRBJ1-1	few	CASGFTGGTEAFF	TGTGCTAGTGGTTTTACAGGGGGCACTGAAGCTTTCTTT
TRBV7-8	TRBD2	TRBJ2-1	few	CASSGTSGSYEQFF	TGTGCCAGCTCCGGGACTAGCGGGAGCTATGAGCAGTTCTTC
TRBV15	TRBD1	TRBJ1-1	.	CATSRTGKTEAFF	TGTGCCACCAGCAGGACAGGGAAGACTGAAGCTTTCTTT